This entry describes one T cell receptor (beta chain). The sample is drawn from a study of shared clonotypes between healthy human individuals. Trimming removed 8 bases from V and 0 bases from J, with 8 bases in between. The CDR3 is 13 amino acids. CDR1 is MGHRA, CDR2 YSYEKL, per germline. Generated by immunoSEQ multiplex PCR, the TCRdb table keeps only in-frame clones and is missing some. The data contain a few million clones, over 85% of them singletons. This clonotype was obtained from a man younger than 35 in good health. The chain has TRBV4-1 and TRBJ2-1; D unclear. The sample taken for sequencing was naive CD4+ T cells sorted from blood. The sample's subset: CD45RA+ positively selected. The CDR3 sequence is CASGPSSYNEQFF. CDR3 sequence (DNA): TGCGCCAGCGGGCCCAGCTCCTACAATGAGCAGTTCTTC.